This TCR beta chain comes out of a study of blood T cells in healthy people across ages. Study-level findings and limits: A greater number of naive CD4+ cells and higher diversity distinguished long-lived donors from aged donors. No one knew whether donors had CMV, which possibly confounded expanded clonotype changes. PBMCs went unsorted, and a conclusive naive versus antigen-experienced comparison was therefore prevented.

Primers used in a second PCR of about 6 to 11 cycles were a sample-barcoded 5' primer and a J-beta primer mix. A template-switch adaptor with 12 random nucleotides tagged each cDNA molecule. MiXCR, run by TCRdb on the 5' RACE reads, gives a single entry per CDR3 protein. This sample has hundreds of thousands of distinct CDR3 sequences; 40% to 45% occur once, and the top ten carry around 30%. The sample holds one count of this clonotype. The antigen is undetermined. Trimming stripped 2 bases from V and 5 bases from J, with 18 bases between. Per germline, CDR1 MNHEY and CDR2 SVGAGI. The CDR3 is made up of 16 amino acids.

Material for sequencing was blood. This TCR was recovered from a man at least 80 years old in good health. The rearrangement links TRBV6-5 to TRBJ1-2, with a weak D call TRBD1 (5 bases). The CDR3 DNA reads TGTGCCAGCAGTTACCCGCCGGGACGGAATATATATGGCTACACCTTC. Protein product: CASSYPPGRNIYGYTF.